These T cell receptor beta chains were read from a single sample in a study of shared clonotypes between healthy human individuals. Profiling relied on immunoSEQ multiplex PCR, and the TCRdb table lists in-frame clones only, not all of them. The table has 2 million to 2.5 million clones, around 95% seen once; the top ten hold roughly 0.13%. Sequencing was carried out using naive CD4+ T cells sorted from blood. The source is a man aged 18 to 29 in good health. Both conserved end residues are part of each CDR3.

V gene	J gene	CDR3 protein
TRBV7-9	TRBJ1-1	CASSLGTVKGFF
TRBV28	TRBJ1-2	CASVGGQGYGYTF
TRBV14	TRBJ2-4	CASSQGNSGNIQYF
TRBV30	TRBJ1-3	CAWSVGKSSGNTIYF
TRBV7-9	TRBJ2-5	CASGTSGGRETQYF
TRBV6-1	TRBJ2-5	CASQRAGGQETQYF
TRBV7-2	TRBJ2-7	CASSLLGTSGGSYEQYF
TRBV6-5	TRBJ2-7	CASSYSRLQAYEQYF
TRBV10-3	TRBJ2-1	CAISGPGSQAGTNRDSEQFF
TRBV7-2	TRBJ1-3	CASSTSITEHTIYF
TRBV7-2	TRBJ1-6	CASSGQGANSPLHF
TRBV29-1	TRBJ2-7	CSVGTGIEQYF
TRBV11-2	TRBJ2-1	CASSLDRGAEQFF
TRBV10-3	TRBJ2-5	CAISQGAETQYF
TRBV27	TRBJ1-6	CASSPQGRGSPLHF
TRBV15	TRBJ2-3	CATSTGGASTDTQYF
TRBV6-1	TRBJ1-5	CASSGSAGLSSNQPQHF
TRBV6-5	TRBJ1-1	CASSLDRGKTEAFF
TRBV11-2	TRBJ1-1	CASSLEVGVGTEAFF
TRBV6-5	TRBJ1-6	CASSYPPDLSPLHF
TRBV11-2	TRBJ2-7	CASSLDSGQAYEQYF
TRBV11-2	TRBJ1-1	CASSLYARKAVNTEAFF
TRBV28	TRBJ2-1	CATQGSRQGARNEQFF
TRBV28	TRBJ2-2	CASRYSGILNTGELFF
TRBV5-4	TRBJ1-3	CASSAGGFGNTIYF
TRBV7-9	TRBJ1-4	CASSFPGRLGDEKLFF
TRBV6-6	TRBJ1-4	CASSFQGTNEKLFF